These 27 T cell receptor beta chains came from one sample sequenced in a study of OX40 agonist ivuxolimab in advanced cancers. This table comes from immunoSEQ multiplex PCR, and its TCRdb copy is limited to in-frame clones, with some not included. The repertoire holds about 40,000 clones, 92% seen once, with roughly 9% in the top ten. Sequences were derived from CD4+ or CD8+ T cells sorted from blood, sampled in a trial of the OX40 agonist ivuxolimab. The source is an adult with an advanced solid tumor such as melanoma, head and neck, liver or kidney cancer.

The chain combines TRBV29-1 with TRBJ2-7; the match to TRBD2 covers 8 bases. The CDR3 consists of 14 residues. V lost 3 bases, J lost 3 bases, and 7 bases stayed unmatched. Germline CDR1 reads SQVTM; CDR2 reads ANQGSEA. This CDR3 is CSVEVSGIGYEQYF. The CDR3 nucleotides are TGCAGCGTTGAGGTTAGCGGGATAGGCTACGAGCAGTACTTC.

The chain is built from TRBV29-1 and TRBJ2-1, with D maybe TRBD1 (6 bases). Trimming shortened V by 3 bases and J by 6 bases, and 15 bases separated the two germline ends. CDR3 length: 14 residues. In germline, CDR1 is SQVTM, CDR2 ANQGSEA. CDR3 nucleotide sequence: TGCAGCGTTGAGGGGGCAGGGTTTGTCAATGAGCAGTTCTTC. This translates into CSVEGAGFVNEQFF.

The rearrangement links TRBV10-1 to TRBJ2-4, with D perhaps given as TRBD1 or TRBD2 (5 bases each). Trimming cost V 4 bases and J 5 bases, with 12 bases left between them. The CDR3 is made up of 14 amino acids. Germline values: CDR1 WNHNN, CDR2 SYGVQD (reference sequence). The CDR3 loop reads CASSGKGTENIQYF. The CDR3 bases are TGCGCCAGCAGTGGTAAGGGGACCGAAAACATTCAGTACTTC.

This clone turned up a few times. J is TRBJ2-1 and V is TRBV7-6; no firm D call. Germline lookup yields CDR1 SGHVS and CDR2 FNYEAQ. The CDR3 consists of 13 residues. V dropped 5 bases and J dropped 3 bases, with 8 bases sitting between them. As DNA, the CDR3 is TGTGCCAGCAGCCCCTCCCACTACAATGAGCAGTTCTTC. It yields the protein CASSPSHYNEQFF.

The J gene is TRBJ2-7, the V gene TRBV4-1, with D maybe TRBD1 (5 bases). Germline V CDR1 and CDR2: MGHRA, YSYEKL. The CDR3 has 15 residues. V gave up 3 bases and J gave up 1 base, with 13 bases separating them. CDR3 DNA sequence: TGCGCCAGCAGCCATTATACCACAGGATCCTACGAGCAGTACTTC. This encodes CASSHYTTGSYEQYF.

The V and J genes are TRBV2 and TRBJ2-2; 7 nucleotides align to TRBD2. The CDR3 totals 16 residues. Germline-derived CDR1 and CDR2 are SNHLY and FYNNEI. V was pared by 6 bases and J by 5 bases, with 12 bases of the junction left unmatched. DNA of the CDR3: TGTGCCAGCAGGGGCCCCGGCGGGAGAGGTACCGGGGAGCTGTTTTTT. It translates to CASRGPGGRGTGELFF.

This rearrangement joins TRBV18 to TRBJ1-4; tentative D call: TRBD1 (6 bases). Trimming took off 5 bases at V and 2 bases at J, with 15 bases between the two ends. In germline, CDR1 is KGHSH, CDR2 LQKENI. The CDR3 contains 16 residues. The CDR3 spells CASSFRNRATNEKLFF. Written as DNA, the CDR3 is TGTGCCAGCTCATTTCGAAACAGGGCGACTAATGAAAAACTGTTTTTT.

The CDR3 here is CASSKNAGIGEQYV. CDR3 sequence (DNA): TGTGCCAGCAGCAAAAACGCAGGGATAGGGGAGCAGTACGTC. The chain uses TRBV11-2 and TRBJ2-7, with D possibly TRBD1 on 5 matching bases. The germline V gene encodes CDR1 SGHAT and CDR2 FQNNGV. The CDR3 is 14 residues long. Trimming cost V 5 bases and J 7 bases, with 18 bases left between them.

In nucleotides, the CDR3 is TGTGCCAGTAGGTCCCGGGCCCCGGGGCCCTACGAGCAGTACTTC. Translating it yields CASRSRAPGPYEQYF. This chain joins TRBV19 and TRBJ2-7; D possibly uses TRBD1 or TRBD2 (5 bases each). The V gene lost 6 bases and the J gene lost 2 bases, with 17 bases spanning the gap. Germline CDR1 reads LNHDA; CDR2 reads SQIVND (reference sequence). The CDR3 length is 15 residues.

Notes on this clone: One end of the junction fails to match germline, which may point to a read error. The CDR3 protein is CASRLDLNTEAFF. The CDR3 bases are TGTGCCAGCAGGTTGGACCTGAACACTGAAGCTTTCTTT. The chain is built from TRBV5-5 and TRBJ1-1, with D unresolved. The germline V gene has CDR1 SGHKS and CDR2 YYEKEE (reference sequence). The CDR3 covers 13 residues.

This rearrangement joins TRBV2 to TRBJ2-1, with 9 bases that match TRBD2. The CDR3 length is 15 residues. Germline assignment: CDR1 SNHLY and CDR2 FYNNEI. The V and J ends lost 4 bases and 10 bases, in that order; junction bases with no gene match: 11. The CDR3 loop reads CASSAGTSFTNEQFF. The DNA for the CDR3 is TGTGCCAGCAGTGCCGGGACTAGCTTCACCAACGAGCAGTTCTTC.

V gene TRBV5-6 combines with J gene TRBJ1-1; a possible D gene is TRBD1 (6 bases). Trimming pared 3 bases from V and 1 base from J, leaving 16 bases between. The CDR3 loop spans 16 amino acids. Germline CDR1 reads SGHDT; CDR2 reads YYEEEE. The CDR3 nucleotides are TGTGCCAGCAGCTCTCAGGGGTGGGCCCAGAACACTGAAGCTTTCTTT. Translation gives CASSSQGWAQNTEAFF.

This clone was observed a single time. This sequence joins TRBV7-2 and TRBJ2-1, with 13 bases identical to TRBD2. Germline V gene sequence: CDR1 SGHTA, CDR2 FQGNSA. J gave up 2 bases and V 3 bases, and 7 bases lay outside the gene matches. CDR3 length: 18 residues. CDR3 sequence reads: CASSFDLGLAGTYNEQFF. CDR3 nucleotide sequence: TGTGCCAGCAGCTTTGATCTGGGACTAGCGGGAACCTACAATGAGCAGTTCTTC.

In DNA, the CDR3 is TGCGCCAGCAGCCAAGCAGCTTGGGCCGGGAACACCATATATTTT. Residues: CASSQAAWAGNTIYF. This rearrangement joins TRBV4-1 to TRBJ1-3; the D is unclear. Trimming removed 1 base at V and 7 bases at J, with 14 bases between. This CDR3 is 15 amino acids long. Germline CDR1 MGHRA, CDR2 YSYEKL.

The gene calls are TRBV4-1 and TRBJ2-3; 7 bases are shared with TRBD2. V lost 1 base and J lost 2; bases outside the gene matches: 3. This CDR3 region has 15 residues. Germline values: CDR1 MGHRA, CDR2 YSYEKL. The CDR3, as DNA: TGCGCCAGCAGCCAAGTAGCGGGTCTCACAGATACGCAGTATTTT. Protein: CASSQVAGLTDTQYF.

The chain links TRBV7-8 to TRBJ2-1; D gene ambiguous. Trimming removed 5 bases from V and 4 bases from J, with 18 bases in between. CDR1 and CDR2 from the germline V gene are SGHVS and FQNEAQ. There are 16 residues in the CDR3. The CDR3 DNA sequence: TGTGCCAGCAGCCCCAAGGGCCTGTCGATTTACAATGAGCAGTTCTTC. Its translation: CASSPKGLSIYNEQFF.

In its sample, this clone was seen once. The chain employs TRBV5-1 and TRBJ2-5; D possibly corresponds to TRBD2 (6 bases). This CDR3 contains 15 residues. Trimming removed 2 bases at V and 6 bases at J, with 17 bases between. Germline-derived CDR1 and CDR2 are SGHRS and YFSETQ. The CDR3 reads CASSFTGTAGQTQYF. As DNA, the CDR3 is TGCGCCAGCAGCTTTACCGGGACTGCGGGCCAGACCCAGTACTTC.

Only a few counts were recorded for this clone. The chain uses TRBV27 and TRBJ1-5; 7 nucleotides line up with TRBD1. CDR1 MNHEY and CDR2 SMNVEV come from the germline V gene (reference sequence). The length of the CDR3 is 15 residues. V shed 6 bases, J shed 0 bases, and the junction held 5 bases outside the gene matches. The CDR3 loop reads CASRPGTASNQPQHF. The CDR3 region has the DNA TGTGCCAGCAGACCCGGGACAGCTAGCAATCAGCCCCAGCATTTT.

The chain carries TRBV27 and TRBJ2-7, with TRBD1 identical over 9 bases. Germline V lookup: CDR1 MNHEY, CDR2 SMNVEV (reference sequence). This CDR3 spans 14 amino acids. With 4 bases clipped from V and 3 bases from J, the junction kept 4 bases outside the gene matches. The DNA of the CDR3 is TGTGCCAGCAGTTACAAGACAGGGGGCTACGAGCAGTACTTC. Translated: CASSYKTGGYEQYF.

The chain links TRBV10-1 to TRBJ2-7, with TRBD2 identical over 11 bases. V shed 4 bases, J shed 2 bases, and the junction held 7 bases outside the gene matches. This CDR3 spans 16 amino acids. Germline V gene sequence: CDR1 WNHNN, CDR2 SYGVQD (reference sequence). Written as DNA, the CDR3 is TGCGCCAGCAGTGGACCTGGGACTAGCGGAACCTACGAGCAGTACTTC. Protein sequence: CASSGPGTSGTYEQYF.

This clone came up once. The rearrangement uses TRBV7-9 and TRBJ2-1, with D possibly TRBD2 on 6 matching bases. The CDR3 contains 16 residues. The ends were cut back, 1 base at V and 5 bases at J, with 15 bases in the middle. Germline loops: CDR1 SEHNR, CDR2 FQNEAQ (reference sequence). CDR3 protein: CASSLGPEGRDNEQFF. CDR3 sequence (DNA): TGTGCCAGCAGCTTAGGTCCGGAGGGCCGTGACAATGAGCAGTTCTTC.

The rearrangement uses TRBV13 and TRBJ1-2; D gene uncertain. The V gene's germline CDR1 is PRHDT and CDR2 FYEKMQ (reference sequence). CDR3 length: 14 amino acids. V was shortened by 0 bases and J by 5 bases, with 10 bases between the two germline ends. The CDR3 DNA follows: TGTGCCAGCAGCTTAGGAACGGCACCATATGGCTACACCTTC. Protein: CASSLGTAPYGYTF.

The J gene is TRBJ2-1, the V gene TRBV7-8; D may be TRBD1 (6 bases). The CDR3 length is 14 residues. V lost 3 bases to trimming and J lost 2 bases, with 8 bases between them. CDR1 and CDR2 from the germline V gene are SGHVS and FQNEAQ. This chain's CDR3 is CASSFGDTYNEQFF. CDR3 bases: TGTGCCAGCAGCTTTGGGGACACCTACAATGAGCAGTTCTTC.

The chain recombines TRBV9 with TRBJ1-5, with TRBD1 matching 7 bases. The trim removed 3 bases at V and 4 bases at J, leaving 4 bases unmatched. The germline V gene has CDR1 SGDLS and CDR2 YYNGEE. The CDR3 has 14 residues. CDR3 DNA: TGTGCCAGCAGCGCGGGACAGATAAATCAGCCCCAGCATTTT. Protein: CASSAGQINQPQHF.

The V gene is TRBV7-9, the J gene TRBJ2-1; D is perhaps TRBD2 (6 bases). CDR1 is SEHNR, CDR2 FQNEAQ, per germline (reference sequence). Trimming took 7 bases from V and 0 from J, leaving 16 bases between them. The CDR3 sequence is 16 residues long. The CDR3 nucleotides are TGTGCCAGCATCGACCGGGAGAGTTCCTCCTACAATGAGCAGTTCTTC. The encoded protein is CASIDRESSSYNEQFF.

A single count supports this clone. The chain has TRBV4-3 and TRBJ2-6; D gene unclear. Germline values: CDR1 LGHNA, CDR2 YSLEER. With 0 bases removed from V and 3 bases from J, the gap between germline ends came to 21 bases. This CDR3 comprises 20 residues. The CDR3 DNA is TGCGCCAGCAGCCAAGATCCGGTAGATAAGCTGAGATATGGGGCCAACGTCCTGACTTTC. Its protein is CASSQDPVDKLRYGANVLTF.

This chain links TRBV19 with TRBJ2-4; no reliable D call. Germline values: CDR1 LNHDA, CDR2 SQIVND (reference sequence). The CDR3 length is 13 residues. Trimming left V 5 bases short and J 0 bases short, with 5 bases between. In DNA form, the CDR3 reads TGTGCCAGTAGTCCCGTAGCCAAAAACATTCAGTACTTC. The encoded protein is CASSPVAKNIQYF. Together with reference TRBV19 and TRBJ2-4, the CDR3 gives the full variable domain: DGGITQSPKYLFRKEGQNVTLSCEQNLNHDAMYWYRQDPGQGLRLIYYSQIVNDFQKGDIAEGYSVSREKKESFPLTVTSAQKNPTAFYLCASSPVAKNIQYFGAGTRLSVL.